The clone carrying this TCR beta chain has at least ten counts. Its specificity is unknown. This CDR3 region has 14 residues. Germline CDR1 SGDLS, CDR2 YYNGEE. Trimming took off 0 bases at V and 4 bases at J, with 9 bases between the two ends. These data belong to a study of CD8 T cells in ankylosing spondylitis. Study results and limitations: A motif in TCR beta, a set of under ten highly homologous variants, appeared characteristic of ankylosing spondylitis blood.

Via MiXCR, TCRdb re-called the 5' RACE reads, giving one row per CDR3 protein. The top ten clones hold around 1.8% of a sample with 29,000 or so distinct CDR3 sequences, around 5.2% of them seen once. V gene TRBV9 combines with J gene TRBJ2-3; D gene unclear. This receptor was obtained from a female donor with ankylosing spondylitis or in good health (not recorded which). Sequencing was done on a sample of blood, either unsorted or a sorted T cell fraction (not recorded which). CDR3 DNA: TGTGCCAGCAGCGTAGCGTCCGTCCCAGATACGCAGTATTTT. Translated: CASSVASVPDTQYF.